This T cell receptor (beta chain) is from a study of patients and donors after allogeneic stem cell transplantation. Trimming at V came to 4 bases and at J to 3 bases, leaving 3 bases not matched to a gene. CDR1 is SGHTA, CDR2 FQGNSA, per germline. CDR3 length: 15 residues. This clonotype showed up just a few times. TCRdb re-called the RT-PCR reads with MiXCR, one entry per CDR3 protein. The sample records approximately 200,000 distinct CDR3 sequences, 38% being singletons. Input material: blood, either unsorted or a sorted T cell fraction (not recorded which). The receptor's source is a human donor who was either an allogeneic HSCT recipient or a stem cell or donor lymphocyte infusion donor (not recorded which). It is not recorded whose cells these are; they may come from a transplant donor. The rearrangement joins TRBV7-2 to TRBJ2-2, with 9 bases aligning to TRBD1. CDR3 coding DNA: TGTGCCAGCAGCTCGGGACAGGGCCACACCGGGGAGCTGTTTTTT. Its protein is CASSSGQGHTGELFF.